The clone carrying this T cell receptor beta chain was seen only a few times. Its antigen remains unknown. Sequencing relied on a cDNA template that was reverse transcribed from extracted RNA. The method was immunoSEQ multiplex PCR; TCRdb's version includes in-frame clones alone and lacks a portion of them. The sample lists 200,000 to 250,000 clones, 45% to 70% occurring once. These data belong to a study of CD8+ T cells in alopecia areata. CDR1 and CDR2 from the germline V gene are SQVTM and ANQGSEA. This CDR3 has 12 residues. Trimming took off 7 bases at V and 0 bases at J, with 9 bases between the two ends. Whole-study results and caveats: Higher clonality was seen in lesional scalp than in normal scalp, especially in alopecia totalis/universalis. Mice showed clearer TCR sharing than patients did, a gap that was possibly HLA-related.

It was from PBMCs that CD4+ and CD8+ T cells were sorted. The sequence was obtained from a human donor in good health. This chain links TRBV29-1 with TRBJ1-1; D is undetermined. Sample: CD8+ T cells sorted from blood. CDR3 sequence: CSARTMNTEAFF. The CDR3 region has the DNA TGCAGCGCAAGGACCATGAACACTGAAGCTTTCTTT.